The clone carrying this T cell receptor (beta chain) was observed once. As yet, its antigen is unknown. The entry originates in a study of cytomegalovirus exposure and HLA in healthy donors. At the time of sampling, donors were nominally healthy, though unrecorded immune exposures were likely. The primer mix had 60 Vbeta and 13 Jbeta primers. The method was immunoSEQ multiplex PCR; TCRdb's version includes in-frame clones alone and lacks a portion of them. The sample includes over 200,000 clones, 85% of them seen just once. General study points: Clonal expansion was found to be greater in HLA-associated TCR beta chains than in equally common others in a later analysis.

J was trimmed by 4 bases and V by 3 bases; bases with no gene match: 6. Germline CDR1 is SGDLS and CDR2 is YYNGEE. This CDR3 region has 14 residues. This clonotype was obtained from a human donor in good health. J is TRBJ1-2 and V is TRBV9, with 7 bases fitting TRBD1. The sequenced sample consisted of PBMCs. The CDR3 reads CASSETGSLYGYTF. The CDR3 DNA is TGTGCCAGCAGCGAGACAGGGAGCCTCTATGGCTACACCTTC.